Listed here are 23 T cell receptor beta chains from one sample, sequenced in a study of T cells in Graves' hyperthyroidism and ophthalmopathy. Amplification of TCR beta CDR3 regions was performed using RNA transcripts as template. In the first-round RT-PCR of the TCR CDR3, the HTBI primer set was used. MiXCR was run by TCRdb on the multiplex PCR reads, yielding one entry per CDR3 protein. Here the sample spans approximately 600,000 distinct CDR3 sequences, about 17% being singletons. Material: blood. The source is a woman in her thirties with Graves' hyperthyroidism.

This clonotype was found many times. The chain combines TRBV9 with TRBJ2-2; D is unresolved. Germline-derived CDR1 and CDR2 are SGDLS and YYNGEE. V lost 3 bases to trimming and J lost 2 bases, with 5 bases between them. CDR3 length equals 13 residues. CDR3 region: CASSASNTGELFF. The CDR3 DNA reads as TGTGCCAGCAGCGCTAGTAACACCGGGGAGCTGTTTTTT. Supplemented by reference TRBV9 and TRBJ2-2, the full variable domain reads DSGVTQTPKHLITATGQRVTLRCSPRSGDLSVYWYQQSLDQGLQFLIQYYNGEERAKGNILERFSAQQFPDLHSELNLSSLELGDSALYFCASSASNTGELFFGEGSRLTVL.

This rearrangement joins TRBV9 to TRBJ1-2, with D unclear. Germline V gene data show CDR1 as SGDLS and CDR2 as YYNGEE. V lost 4 bases, J lost 2 bases, and 18 bases lay in between. The CDR3 spans 16 residues. CDR3 residues: CASSSIAELQNYGYTF. The CDR3 coding sequence is TGTGCCAGCAGCTCCATAGCGGAGTTACAGAACTATGGCTACACCTTC.

The chain combines TRBV19 with TRBJ2-1, with 9 positions matching TRBD2. The CDR3 has 15 amino acids. The V gene's germline CDR1 is LNHDA and CDR2 SQIVND (reference sequence). Losses at the gene ends were 1 base for V and 4 bases for J; bases not matched to a gene: 2. Here the CDR3 reads CASSIGSGGYNEQFF. The DNA of the CDR3 is TGTGCCAGTAGTATAGGTAGCGGGGGTTACAATGAGCAGTTCTTC.

This clonotype was seen ten or more times. The CDR3 region is CASSLQDRRQETQYF. The CDR3 DNA is TGTGCCAGCAGCCTCCAGGACAGGAGGCAAGAGACCCAGTACTTC. This rearrangement joins TRBV3-1 to TRBJ2-5; 7 bases align to TRBD1. Losses at the gene ends were 4 bases for V and 2 bases for J; bases not matched to a gene: 7. The germline V gene has CDR1 LGHDT and CDR2 YNNKEL (reference sequence). This CDR3 is 15 amino acids long.

J is TRBJ1-2 and V is TRBV29-1; D remains ambiguous. The CDR3 loop spans 10 amino acids. The V end was cut by 1 base, the J end by 7 bases, with 4 bases between. The germline V gene encodes CDR1 SQVTM and CDR2 ANQGSEA. This chain's CDR3 is CSVEGVGYTF. CDR3 nucleotide sequence: TGCAGCGTTGAAGGGGTTGGCTACACCTTC.

This clonotype was seen repeatedly, ten times or more. The V and J genes are TRBV7-2 and TRBJ2-7, with unresolved D. Germline V CDR1 and CDR2: SGHTA, FQGNSA. Trimming stripped 2 bases from V and 0 bases from J, with 8 bases between. The CDR3 runs to 14 residues. The CDR3 region is CASSLNFASYEQYF. The CDR3 DNA reads TGTGCCAGCAGCTTAAATTTCGCCTCCTACGAGCAGTACTTC. The full variable domain, rest sourced from reference TRBV7-2 and TRBJ2-7, is GAGVSQSPSNKVTEKGKDVELRCDPISGHTALYWYRQSLGQGLEFLIYFQGNSAPDKSGLPSDRFSAERTGGSVSTLTIQRTQQEDSAVYLCASSLNFASYEQYFGPGTRLTVT.

This clonotype was recorded many times. The chain is built from TRBV3-1 and TRBJ2-1; 7 bases agree with TRBD2. V lost 1 base, J lost 9 bases, and 3 bases stayed unmatched. Per germline, CDR1 LGHDT and CDR2 YNNKEL (reference sequence). This CDR3 comprises 13 residues. In DNA, the CDR3 is TGTGCCAGCAGCCAAGGGGAGGGGAGTGAGCAGTTCTTC. Amino acid sequence: CASSQGEGSEQFF.

Here the CDR3 DNA reads TGTGCCAGCAGCTTAGAGTCAGACACTGAAGCTTTCTTT. Translated: CASSLESDTEAFF. This sequence joins TRBV7-6 and TRBJ1-1; D gene uncertain. CDR1 is SGHVS, CDR2 FNYEAQ, per germline. Trimming removed 1 base from V and 3 bases from J, with 6 bases in between. The CDR3 spans 13 residues. The whole variable domain, remainder taken from reference TRBV7-6 and TRBJ1-1, is GAGVSQSPRYKVTKRGQDVALRCDPISGHVSLYWYRQALGQGPEFLTYFNYEAQQDKSGLPNDRFSAERPEGSISTLTIQRTEQRDSAMYRCASSLESDTEAFFGQGTRLTVV.

The count of this clonotype is one. J is TRBJ2-2 and V is TRBV5-1; D is unresolved. Looked up from germline, CDR1 is SGHRS and CDR2 is YFSETQ. V lost 4 bases and J 6 bases, leaving 16 bases between the germline ends. The CDR3 consists of 15 residues. CDR3 DNA sequence: TGCGCCAGCAGCCAATCCAATTCCTACCCCGGGGAGCTGTTTTTT. It codes for CASSQSNSYPGELFF.

The rearrangement uses TRBV10-2 and TRBJ2-3; D possibly corresponds to TRBD2 (7 bases). Germline V gene lookup returns CDR1 WSHSY and CDR2 SAAADI. The V and J ends lost 4 bases and 1 base respectively, with 21 bases between them. The CDR3 runs 18 residues. DNA for the CDR3: TGCGCCAGCAGTGGGCTGGCGGGGAGGGGGGGGGGCACAGATACGCAGTATTTT. This encodes CASSGLAGRGGGTDTQYF.

Comment on this clonotype: A much larger clone sits a single nucleotide away, making a read error possible. The chain recombines TRBV7-3 with TRBJ2-5; no reliable D call. The CDR3 extends over 13 amino acids. Germline assignment: CDR1 SGHTA and CDR2 FQGTGA. The CDR3 loop reads CASSLYRQETQHF. DNA for the CDR3: TGTGCCAGCAGCTTATATCGCCAAGAGACCCAGCACTTC.

This clonotype was seen more than once but under ten times. This chain uses TRBV6-1 with TRBJ1-6; the D gene is possibly TRBD1 (6 bases). Germline V lookup: CDR1 MNHNS, CDR2 SASEGT. The CDR3 is made up of 13 amino acids. V lost 7 bases to trimming and J lost 10 bases, with 14 bases between them. This CDR3 reads CASKINRESPLHF. The DNA of the CDR3 is TGTGCCAGCAAGATCAACAGGGAATCACCCCTCCACTTT.

In this sample, this clonotype turned up many times. The chain carries TRBV28 and TRBJ2-7; unclear D gene. This CDR3 is built from 12 residues. V was trimmed by 11 bases and J by 0 bases, leaving 11 bases between them. Germline assignment: CDR1 MDHEN and CDR2 SYDVKM. In nucleotides, the CDR3 is TGTGCCGGCGCCACCGGCTCCTACGAGCAGTACTTC. As protein: CAGATGSYEQYF.

The chain uses TRBV2 and TRBJ2-1, with D perhaps matching TRBD1 (6 bases). Between the trimmed V and J ends, which lost 7 bases and 9 bases, there was a span of 19 bases. The CDR3 totals 14 residues. The germline CDR1 and CDR2 sequences are SNHLY and FYNNEI. This CDR3 reads CASKIRQARSEQFF. The DNA of the CDR3 is TGTGCCAGCAAGATTAGACAGGCTCGGAGTGAGCAGTTCTTC. The complete variable domain, with remaining parts taken from reference TRBV2 and TRBJ2-1, reads EPEVTQTPSHQVTQMGQEVILRCVPISNHLYFYWYRQILGQKVEFLVSFYNNEISEKSEIFDDQFSVERPDGSNFTLKIRSTKLEDSAMYFCASKIRQARSEQFFGPGTRLTVL.

V gene TRBV2 combines with J gene TRBJ1-5, with 9 bases fitting TRBD1. Germline loops: CDR1 SNHLY, CDR2 FYNNEI. Unmatched junction bases numbered 6, after V lost 6 bases and J lost 6 bases. The CDR3 is 14 amino acids. Written as DNA, the CDR3 is TGTGCCAGCAGCGGGACAGGGTCGACTCAGCCCCAGCATTTT. Translation: CASSGTGSTQPQHF.

This clonotype was observed many times. Mismatch with germline at one junction end may stem from a read error. The chain recombines TRBV12-3 or TRBV12-4 with TRBJ1-2; D is undetermined. The CDR3 totals 15 residues. CDR3 coding DNA: TGTGCCAGCAGCTTAGGCCGAACCTTTAACTATGGCTACACCTTC. It codes for CASSLGRTFNYGYTF.

This clonotype has more than one count but fewer than ten. The V and J genes are TRBV19 and TRBJ1-5, with a possible D match to TRBD1 (6 bases). Germline V gives CDR1 LNHDA, CDR2 SQIVND (reference sequence). This CDR3 is 15 amino acids long. Trimming shortened V by 6 bases and J by 0 bases, and 12 bases separated the two germline ends. CDR3 region: CASRYQGTSNQPQHF. CDR3 nucleotides: TGTGCCAGTAGGTATCAGGGGACTAGCAATCAGCCCCAGCATTTT.

This clonotype was counted many times. This chain uses TRBV2 with TRBJ2-3; 13 positions match TRBD2. V dropped 6 bases and J dropped 4; count of bases not matched to a gene: 4. This CDR3 contains 15 residues. Germline-derived CDR1 and CDR2 are SNHLY and FYNNEI. For the CDR3, the DNA is TGTGCCAGCAGCATCGGGACTAGCGGGGCAGATACGCAGTATTTT. This sequence encodes CASSIGTSGADTQYF.

This chain connects TRBV9 to TRBJ2-3, with D possibly matching TRBD2 (6 bases). V lost 0 bases, J lost 4 bases, and 12 bases lay in between. Germline CDR1 reads SGDLS; CDR2 reads YYNGEE. The CDR3 runs to 15 residues. In DNA form, the CDR3 reads TGTGCCAGCAGCGTAGGGGGAGGTCAGCCAGATACGCAGTATTTT. Amino acid sequence: CASSVGGGQPDTQYF. Looking up the rest from reference TRBV9 and TRBJ2-3 gives the full variable domain: DSGVTQTPKHLITATGQRVTLRCSPRSGDLSVYWYQQSLDQGLQFLIQYYNGEERAKGNILERFSAQQFPDLHSELNLSSLELGDSALYFCASSVGGGQPDTQYFGPGTRLTVL.

The table lists this clonotype with a few counts. V usage is TRBV10-1 and J usage is TRBJ2-1; TRBD2 matches at 7 bases. This CDR3 has 15 residues. Trimming at V came to 0 bases and at J to 8 bases, leaving 7 bases not matched to a gene. Germline CDR1 is WNHNN and CDR2 is SYGVQD (reference sequence). This CDR3 is CASSESGGRADEQFF. The DNA for the CDR3 is TGCGCCAGCAGTGAGTCAGGTGGGAGGGCCGATGAGCAGTTCTTC.

This chain connects TRBV14 to TRBJ2-1; unclear D gene. Trimming shortened V by 3 bases and J by 0 bases, and 12 bases separated the two germline ends. There are 16 residues in the CDR3. Germline CDR1 SGHDN, CDR2 FVKESK. CDR3 region: CASSHFRASSYNEQFF. The CDR3 DNA is TGTGCCAGCAGCCACTTCCGGGCGAGCTCCTACAATGAGCAGTTCTTC. The whole variable domain, filled in from reference TRBV14 and TRBJ2-1, reads EAGVTQFPSHSVIEKGQTVTLRCDPISGHDNLYWYRRVMGKEIKFLLHFVKESKQDESGMPNNRFLAERTGGTYSTLKVQPAELEDSGVYFCASSHFRASSYNEQFFGPGTRLTVL.

This clonotype appeared a few times. Mismatch with germline at one junction end may stem from a read error. The chain links TRBV7-9 to TRBJ2-5; D possibly uses TRBD1 or TRBD2 (5 bases each). This CDR3 contains 13 residues. Looked up from germline, CDR1 is SEHNR and CDR2 is FQNEAQ (reference sequence). In nucleotides, the CDR3 is TGTGCCACCTCGGACTGGGACCAAGGGACCCAGTACTTC. This translates into CATSDWDQGTQYF.

This clonotype has ten or more counts. The rearrangement joins TRBV6-2 or TRBV6-3 to TRBJ2-7, with 9 bases fitting TRBD2. CDR3 length: 15 amino acids. V was clipped by 7 bases and J by 2 bases; unmatched bases: 9. Per the germline V gene, CDR1 is MNHEY and CDR2 is SVGEGT. The CDR3 is CASTPSGLAPYEQYF. As DNA, the CDR3 is TGTGCCAGCACACCCTCGGGACTAGCTCCCTACGAGCAGTACTTC.